These 14 T cell receptor beta chains were all obtained from the same sample, sequenced in a study of blood T cell repertoires in COVID-19. Assay used: immunoSEQ multiplex PCR; TCRdb lists only in-frame clones, some missing. The sample includes under 400,000 clones, 85% to 90% seen only once; the top ten take under 3.5%. Sequenced input: peripheral blood. The receptor source for this set is a young woman with COVID-19, enrolled during active disease.

V is TRBV28 and J is TRBJ1-1; D is perhaps TRBD1 (5 bases). V shed 5 bases and J shed 0 bases, with 13 bases lying between them. Germline values: CDR1 MDHEN, CDR2 SYDVKM. The length of the CDR3 is 15 residues. CDR3 sequence: CASSPNRRLNTEAFF. The DNA of the CDR3 is TGTGCCAGCAGTCCGAACAGGAGATTGAACACTGAAGCTTTCTTT. Variable domain in full (rest from reference TRBV28 and TRBJ1-1): DVKVTQSSRYLVKRTGEKVFLECVQDMDHENMFWYRQDPGLGLRLIYFSYDVKMKEKGDIPEGYSVSREKKERFSLILESASTNQTSMYLCASSPNRRLNTEAFFGQGTRLTVV.

This clone was observed once. The V gene is TRBV27, the J gene TRBJ2-1; 10 bases are shared with TRBD1. The germline CDR1 and CDR2 sequences are MNHEY and SMNVEV (reference sequence). The CDR3 length is 16 residues. V lost 7 bases and J lost 5; bases outside the gene matches: 11. DNA of the CDR3: TGTGCCAGCACCTTTACCCGACAGGGGGCCAACAATGAGCAGTTCTTC. This encodes CASTFTRQGANNEQFF.

The V gene is TRBV18, the J gene TRBJ2-1; D is possibly TRBD1 (5 bases). The CDR3 runs to 14 residues. V was trimmed by 3 bases and J by 6 bases, leaving 12 bases between them. Germline loops: CDR1 KGHSH, CDR2 LQKENI. CDR3 in amino acids: CASSPPDSLNEQFF. In nucleotides, the CDR3 is TGTGCCAGCTCACCTCCCGACAGCCTCAATGAGCAGTTCTTC. Filled out from reference TRBV18 and TRBJ2-1, the complete variable domain reads NAGVMQNPRHLVRRRGQEARLRCSPMKGHSHVYWYRQLPEEGLKFMVYLQKENIIDESGMPKERFSAEFPKEGPSILRIQQVVRGDSAAYFCASSPPDSLNEQFFGPGTRLTVL.

This clone was detected only once. The gene calls are TRBV19 and TRBJ1-1; D not resolved. With 1 base removed from V and 5 bases from J, the gap between germline ends came to 14 bases. Germline CDR1 reads LNHDA; CDR2 reads SQIVND (reference sequence). The CDR3 length is 15 residues. Here the CDR3 DNA reads TGTGCCAGTAGTATAGCGTCACGGGGTCGGACTGAAGCTTTCTTT. It encodes CASSIASRGRTEAFF.

This clone was recorded only once. The CDR3, as DNA: TGTGCCAGCAGGCTTATCCGTCCGGGACAGGGGTATGGCTACACCTTC. Translation gives CASRLIRPGQGYGYTF. V usage is TRBV27 and J usage is TRBJ1-2; 10 nucleotides align to TRBD1. This CDR3 contains 16 residues. V trimming: 6 bases; J trimming: 5 bases; junction bases outside the gene matches: 12. Germline CDR1 and CDR2: MNHEY and SMNVEV (reference sequence).

V and J are TRBV5-4 and TRBJ2-7, with D unresolved. V lost 0 bases and J lost 2, with 12 bases in between. The CDR3 extends over 15 amino acids. The germline CDR1 and CDR2 sequences are SGHNT and YYREEE (reference sequence). The DNA of the CDR3 is TGTGCCAGCAGCTTGGGTATTACAGATACCTACGAGCAGTACTTC. Translated, it gives CASSLGITDTYEQYF.

The V and J genes are TRBV20-1 and TRBJ2-1; no clear D. Trimming removed 7 bases at V and 6 bases at J, with 10 bases between. The CDR3 sequence is 11 residues long. Germline V gene data show CDR1 as DFQATT and CDR2 as SNEGSKA (reference sequence). CDR3 protein: CSGPRINEQFF. DNA of the CDR3: TGCAGTGGCCCTAGGATCAATGAGCAGTTCTTC.

The rearrangement joins TRBV3-1 (or the pseudogene TRBV3-2) to TRBJ1-2, with D unclear. The CDR3 consists of 13 residues. V lost 2 bases and J lost 8, with 12 bases in between. Germline V lookup: CDR1 LGHDT, CDR2 YNNKEL (reference sequence). The CDR3 protein is CASSQQEAGGYTF. The CDR3 nucleotides read TGTGCCAGCAGCCAACAGGAAGCAGGCGGCTACACCTTC.

The rearrangement uses TRBV21-1 and TRBJ2-1; the table's D call of TRBD2 was not tested on the DNA. TRBV21-1 is marked as a pseudogene. This CDR3 has 20 residues. As DNA, the CDR3 is TGTGCCAGCAGCCCTCTGGGACTAGCGGGAGGGCCCCCTGAGGACAATGAGCAGTTCTTC. Protein: CASSPLGLAGGPPEDNEQFF.

The V and J genes are TRBV4-1 and TRBJ1-4; D is ambiguous. V shed 1 base and J shed 7 bases, with 13 bases lying between them. Germline CDR1 is MGHRA and CDR2 is YSYEKL. The CDR3 runs to 15 residues. In DNA, the CDR3 is TGCGCCAGCAGCCAAGGTGGTATGATGAGTGAAAAACTGTTTTTT. The encoded protein is CASSQGGMMSEKLFF.

CDR3 in amino acids: CASSVSDLANTGELFF. Written as DNA, the CDR3 is TGTGCCAGCAGTGTGAGCGACCTCGCGAACACCGGGGAGCTGTTTTTT. The chain recombines TRBV2 with TRBJ2-2; D ambiguous. CDR3 length: 16 residues. Germline V gives CDR1 SNHLY, CDR2 FYNNEI. V shed 4 bases and J shed 0 bases, with 12 bases lying between them.

This chain links TRBV28 with TRBJ1-2; 9 bases line up with TRBD1. The J segment lost 6 bases and the V segment lost 2 bases, leaving 10 bases of the junction unmatched. The germline CDR1 and CDR2 sequences are MDHEN and SYDVKM. The CDR3 consists of 16 residues. The CDR3 region has the DNA TGTGCCAGCAGTTTAGTCCCGGGACAGGGTTCCGATGGCTACACCTTC. It specifies CASSLVPGQGSDGYTF.

CDR3 DNA: TGTGCCAGCAGCTCCGGACAGGGTCCAGGAAACACCATATATTTT. Amino acid sequence: CASSSGQGPGNTIYF. V and J are TRBV7-2 and TRBJ1-3; 8 bases are shared with TRBD1. V lost 4 bases and J lost 4; bases outside the gene matches: 6. Germline V gene lookup returns CDR1 SGHTA and CDR2 FQGNSA. The length of the CDR3 is 15 residues.

The gene calls are TRBV5-6 and TRBJ1-4, with unresolved D. Trimming shortened V by 0 bases and J by 5 bases, and 8 bases separated the two germline ends. This CDR3 has 14 amino acids. The germline gives CDR1 SGHDT, CDR2 YYEEEE. Written as DNA, the CDR3 is TGTGCCAGCAGCTTGGGGCAGGCGAATGAAAAACTGTTTTTT. It translates to CASSLGQANEKLFF.